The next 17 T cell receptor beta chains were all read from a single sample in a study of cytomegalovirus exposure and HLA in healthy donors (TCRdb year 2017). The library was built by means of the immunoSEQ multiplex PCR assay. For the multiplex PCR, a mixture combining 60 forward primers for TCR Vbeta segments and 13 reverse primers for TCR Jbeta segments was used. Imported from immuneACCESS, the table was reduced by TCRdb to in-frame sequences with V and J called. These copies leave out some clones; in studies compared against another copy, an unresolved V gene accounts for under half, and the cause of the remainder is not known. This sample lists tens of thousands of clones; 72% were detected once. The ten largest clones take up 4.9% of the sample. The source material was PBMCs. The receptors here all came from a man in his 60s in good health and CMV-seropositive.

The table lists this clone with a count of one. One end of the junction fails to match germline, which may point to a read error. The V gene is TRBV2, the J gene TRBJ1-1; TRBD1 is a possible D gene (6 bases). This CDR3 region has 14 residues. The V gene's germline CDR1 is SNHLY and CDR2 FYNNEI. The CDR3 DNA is TGTGCCAGCAGAGCCGGGACATCGAACATTGAAGCTTTCTTT. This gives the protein CASRAGTSNIEAFF.

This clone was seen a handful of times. CDR3 DNA: TGCGCCAGCAGCCAAGCACAGGGTCGTCCTGGGGCCAACGTCCTGACTTTC. Protein: CASSQAQGRPGANVLTF. The genes are TRBV4-3 and TRBJ2-6; tentative D call: TRBD1 (6 bases). V lost 1 base to trimming and J lost 2 bases, with 12 bases between them. Germline CDR1 and CDR2: LGHNA and YSLEER. The CDR3 length is 17 residues.

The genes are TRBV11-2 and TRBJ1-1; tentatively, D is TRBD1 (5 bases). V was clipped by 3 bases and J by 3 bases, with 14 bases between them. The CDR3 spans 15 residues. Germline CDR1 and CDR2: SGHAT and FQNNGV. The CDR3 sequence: CASSFSPGGYTEAFF. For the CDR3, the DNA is TGTGCCAGCAGCTTTAGCCCTGGGGGGTACACTGAAGCTTTCTTT.

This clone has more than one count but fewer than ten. The CDR3 loop reads CASSLERRDRGPPTVSYNEQFF. The DNA for the CDR3 is TGCGCCAGCAGCTTGGAGAGACGGGACAGGGGGCCCCCAACGGTATCCTACAATGAGCAGTTCTTC. The J gene is TRBJ2-1, the V gene TRBV5-1, with TRBD1 matching 12 bases. V trimming: 0 bases; J trimming: 1 base; junction bases outside the gene matches: 17. This CDR3 spans 22 amino acids. The germline V gene has CDR1 SGHRS and CDR2 YFSETQ.

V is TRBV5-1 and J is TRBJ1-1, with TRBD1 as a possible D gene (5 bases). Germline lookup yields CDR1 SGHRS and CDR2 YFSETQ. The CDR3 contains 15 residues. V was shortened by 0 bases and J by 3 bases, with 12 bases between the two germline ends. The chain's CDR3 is CASSLAGGDYTEAFF. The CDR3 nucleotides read TGCGCCAGCAGCTTGGCCGGGGGGGACTACACTGAAGCTTTCTTT.

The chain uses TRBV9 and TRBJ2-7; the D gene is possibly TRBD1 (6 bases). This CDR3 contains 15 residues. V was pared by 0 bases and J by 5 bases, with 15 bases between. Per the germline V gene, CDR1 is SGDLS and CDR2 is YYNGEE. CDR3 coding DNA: TGTGCCAGCAGCGTAGCTGGTGACAGGTCGCACGAGCAGTACTTC. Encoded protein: CASSVAGDRSHEQYF.

The CDR3 sequence: CASRGGSFLDGELFF. Here the CDR3 DNA reads TGTGCCAGCAGGGGGGGGTCCTTCCTCGACGGGGAGCTGTTTTTT. The chain recombines TRBV7-8 with TRBJ2-2; TRBD2 matches at 7 bases. In germline, CDR1 is SGHVS, CDR2 FQNEAQ. The CDR3 sequence is 15 residues long. The V gene end was trimmed by 6 bases and the J gene end by 7 bases; junction bases not matched to a gene: 11.

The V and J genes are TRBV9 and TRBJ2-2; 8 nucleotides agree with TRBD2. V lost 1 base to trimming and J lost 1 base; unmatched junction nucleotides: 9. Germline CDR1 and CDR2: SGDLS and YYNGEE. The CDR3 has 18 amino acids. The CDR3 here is CASSVSGRGGMNTGELFF. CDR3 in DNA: TGTGCCAGCAGCGTATCGGGTCGGGGGGGAATGAACACCGGGGAGCTGTTTTTT.

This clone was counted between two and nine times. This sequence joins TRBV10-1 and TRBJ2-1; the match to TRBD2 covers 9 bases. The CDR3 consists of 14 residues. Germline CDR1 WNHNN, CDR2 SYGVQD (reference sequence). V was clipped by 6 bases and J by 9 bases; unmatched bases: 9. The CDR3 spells CASSPGTSLGEQFF. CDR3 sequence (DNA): TGCGCCAGCAGCCCCGGGACTAGCCTTGGTGAGCAGTTCTTC.

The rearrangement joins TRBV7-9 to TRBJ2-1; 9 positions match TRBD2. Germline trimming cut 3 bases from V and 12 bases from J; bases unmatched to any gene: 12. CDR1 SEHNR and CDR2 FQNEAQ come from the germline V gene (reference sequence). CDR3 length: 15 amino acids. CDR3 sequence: CASSLDGGGALGQFF. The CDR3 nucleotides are TGTGCCAGCAGCTTGGACGGCGGGGGGGCCTTGGGGCAGTTCTTC.

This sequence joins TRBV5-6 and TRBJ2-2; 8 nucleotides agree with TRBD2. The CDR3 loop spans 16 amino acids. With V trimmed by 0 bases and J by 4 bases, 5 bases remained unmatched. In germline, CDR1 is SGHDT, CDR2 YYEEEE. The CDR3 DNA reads TGTGCCAGCAGCTTGGAGGCTAGCGGGTTCACCGGGGAGCTGTTTTTT. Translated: CASSLEASGFTGELFF.

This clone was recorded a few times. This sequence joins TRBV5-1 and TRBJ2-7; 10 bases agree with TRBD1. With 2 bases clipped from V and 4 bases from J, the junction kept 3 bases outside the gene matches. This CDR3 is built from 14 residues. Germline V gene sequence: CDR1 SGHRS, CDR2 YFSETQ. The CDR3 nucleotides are TGCGCCAGCAGCTTCGTGGACAGGGGGTACGAGCAGTACTTC. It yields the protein CASSFVDRGYEQYF.

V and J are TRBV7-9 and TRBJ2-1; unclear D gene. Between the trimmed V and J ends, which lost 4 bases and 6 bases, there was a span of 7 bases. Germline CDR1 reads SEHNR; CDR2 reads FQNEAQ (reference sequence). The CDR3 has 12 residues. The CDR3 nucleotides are TGTGCCAGCAGCTCAGGATTCAATGAGCAGTTCTTC. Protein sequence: CASSSGFNEQFF.

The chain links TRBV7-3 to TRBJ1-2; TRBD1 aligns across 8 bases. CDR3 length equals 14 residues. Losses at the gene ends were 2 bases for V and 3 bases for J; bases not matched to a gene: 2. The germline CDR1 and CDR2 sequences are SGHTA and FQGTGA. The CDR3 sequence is CASSLAGGDYGYTF. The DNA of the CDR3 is TGTGCCAGCAGCTTAGCAGGGGGCGACTATGGCTACACCTTC.

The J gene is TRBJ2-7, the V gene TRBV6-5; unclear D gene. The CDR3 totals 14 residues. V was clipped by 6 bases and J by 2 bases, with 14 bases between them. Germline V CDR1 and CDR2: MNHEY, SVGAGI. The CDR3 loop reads CASSRLTPPYEQYF. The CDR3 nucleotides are TGTGCCAGCAGCCGACTCACCCCACCCTACGAGCAGTACTTC.

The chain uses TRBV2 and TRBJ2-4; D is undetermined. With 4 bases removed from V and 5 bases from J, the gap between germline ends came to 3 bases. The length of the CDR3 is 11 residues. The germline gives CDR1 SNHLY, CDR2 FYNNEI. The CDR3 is CASSGENIQYF. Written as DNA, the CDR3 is TGTGCCAGCAGTGGCGAAAACATTCAGTACTTC.

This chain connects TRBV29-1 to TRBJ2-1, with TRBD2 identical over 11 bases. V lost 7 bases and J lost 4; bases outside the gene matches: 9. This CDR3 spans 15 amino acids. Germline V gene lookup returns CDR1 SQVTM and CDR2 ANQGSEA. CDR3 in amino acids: CSAPGLAGIYNEQFF. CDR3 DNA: TGCAGCGCCCCAGGACTAGCGGGTATATACAATGAGCAGTTCTTC.